These 3 T cell receptor beta chains were sequenced from one sample in a study of CD8 T cells in ankylosing spondylitis. MiXCR was run by TCRdb on the 5' RACE reads, yielding one entry per CDR3 protein. The data hold about 160,000 distinct CDR3 sequences, with roughly 18% observed a single time. Sequencing was done on a sample of blood, either unsorted or a sorted T cell fraction (not recorded which). The receptors stem from a male donor with ankylosing spondylitis or in good health (not recorded which).

There are a few counts of this clonotype. This chain links TRBV18 with TRBJ2-3; possible D gene TRBD1, 6 bases. Between the trimmed V and J ends, which lost 3 bases and 5 bases, there was a span of 18 bases. Germline V lookup: CDR1 KGHSH, CDR2 LQKENI. There are 16 residues in the CDR3. The DNA for the CDR3 is TGTGCCAGCTCACCGCTTGATTTACAGGGAAAAGATACGCAGTATTTT. This codes for CASSPLDLQGKDTQYF. The whole variable domain, remainder taken from reference TRBV18 and TRBJ2-3, is NAGVMQNPRHLVRRRGQEARLRCSPMKGHSHVYWYRQLPEEGLKFMVYLQKENIIDESGMPKERFSAEFPKEGPSILRIQQVVRGDSAAYFCASSPLDLQGKDTQYFGPGTRLTVL.

This clonotype was seen a few times. V and J are TRBV20-1 and TRBJ2-4, with no clear D. The CDR3 sequence is 13 residues long. Germline assignment: CDR1 DFQATT and CDR2 SNEGSKA (reference sequence). Trimming shortened V by 1 base and J by 4 bases, and 8 bases separated the two germline ends. CDR3 protein: CSARGDGKNIQYF. CDR3 DNA: TGCAGTGCTAGAGGTGACGGGAAAAACATTCAGTACTTC.

This clonotype was picked up a small number of times. The rearrangement uses TRBV25-1 and TRBJ2-7, with a possible D match to TRBD2 (6 bases). V shed 4 bases and J shed 3 bases, with 16 bases lying between them. CDR1 MGHDK and CDR2 SYGVNS come from the germline V gene. The CDR3 covers 15 residues. CDR3 sequence reads: CASSATGSPNYEQYF. CDR3 bases: TGTGCCAGCAGTGCGACCGGGAGCCCCAACTACGAGCAGTACTTC.